Listed below are T cell receptor beta chains from one sample, sequenced in a study of T-cell reconstitution after alpha-beta-depleted transplantation in children. TCRdb re-called the PCR reads through MiXCR, storing one row per CDR3 protein. The sample gives some 490,000 distinct CDR3 sequences, approximately 13% of which show up once; around 6% is in the top ten. The sample in question was PBMCs from the stem cell graft donor, obtained from the stem cell graft. These receptors all stem from a human donor who donated a stem cell graft to a child with combined immunodeficiency. Both conserved end residues are part of each CDR3. Each record gives: J gene, D gene, clone size, V gene, CDR3 protein, CDR3 DNA. D genes are given only for firm matches. The size of a clone is reported for some rows only, either as once, few or many, or as a class for expanded clones.

J gene: TRBJ2-1; D gene: TRBD2; clone size: .; V gene: TRBV5-1; CDR3 protein: CASGLAGSRNNEQFF; CDR3 DNA: TGCGCCAGCGGGCTAGCGGGGTCCCGAAACAATGAGCAGTTCTTC
J gene: TRBJ2-3; D gene: .; clone size: many; V gene: TRBV27; CDR3 protein: CASSGFWDTSTDTQYF; CDR3 DNA: TGTGCCAGCAGTGGATTTTGGGACACTAGCACAGATACGCAGTATTTT
J gene: TRBJ2-5; D gene: .; clone size: .; V gene: TRBV10-3; CDR3 protein: CAISPRDQETQYF; CDR3 DNA: TGTGCCATCAGCCCGCGGGACCAAGAGACCCAGTACTTC
J gene: TRBJ2-1; D gene: TRBD2; clone size: .; V gene: TRBV29-1; CDR3 protein: CSAGTSGSGYEQFF; CDR3 DNA: TGCAGCGCAGGGACTAGCGGGAGTGGCTATGAGCAGTTCTTC
J gene: TRBJ2-3; D gene: TRBD2; clone size: few; V gene: TRBV4-3; CDR3 protein: CASSQDLAGAPDTQYF; CDR3 DNA: TGCGCCAGCAGCCAGGATCTAGCGGGGGCGCCTGATACGCAGTATTTT
J gene: TRBJ2-1; D gene: .; clone size: .; V gene: TRBV7-9; CDR3 protein: CASSLFQDNEQFF; CDR3 DNA: TGTGCCAGCAGCTTATTTCAAGACAATGAGCAGTTCTTC
J gene: TRBJ2-2; D gene: .; clone size: .; V gene: TRBV6-2/TRBV6-3; CDR3 protein: CASSYFMLRGNPLLHTGELFF; CDR3 DNA: TGTGCCAGCAGTTACTTTATGTTGAGGGGCAACCCTCTACTTCACACCGGGGAGCTGTTTTTT
J gene: TRBJ2-1; D gene: TRBD1; clone size: few; V gene: TRBV18; CDR3 protein: CASSPGQGAVNEQFF; CDR3 DNA: TGTGCCAGCTCGCCTGGGCAGGGGGCTGTAAATGAGCAGTTCTTC
J gene: TRBJ2-7; D gene: .; clone size: few; V gene: TRBV5-1; CDR3 protein: CASSLFSTEQYF; CDR3 DNA: TGCGCCAGCAGCTTGTTTAGTACCGAGCAGTACTTC
J gene: TRBJ2-1; D gene: TRBD2; clone size: .; V gene: TRBV7-3; CDR3 protein: CASSWTSGGNNEQFF; CDR3 DNA: TGTGCCAGCAGCTGGACTAGCGGGGGTAACAATGAGCAGTTCTTC
J gene: TRBJ1-2; D gene: .; clone size: .; V gene: TRBV7-2; CDR3 protein: CASSAIRGAEGYTF; CDR3 DNA: TGTGCCAGCAGCGCTATACGGGGCGCGGAAGGCTACACCTTC
J gene: TRBJ2-7; D gene: .; clone size: many; V gene: TRBV6-5; CDR3 protein: CASSYGFSYEQYF; CDR3 DNA: TGTGCCAGCAGTTACGGGTTCTCCTACGAGCAGTACTTC